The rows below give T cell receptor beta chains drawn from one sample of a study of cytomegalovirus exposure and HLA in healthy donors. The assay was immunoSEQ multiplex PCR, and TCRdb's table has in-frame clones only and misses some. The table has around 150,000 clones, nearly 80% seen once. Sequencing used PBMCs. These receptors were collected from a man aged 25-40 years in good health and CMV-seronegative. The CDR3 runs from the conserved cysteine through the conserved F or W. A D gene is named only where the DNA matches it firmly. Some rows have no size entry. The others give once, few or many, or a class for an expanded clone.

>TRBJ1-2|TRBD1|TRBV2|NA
TGTGCCAGCAGTGGTAGGGGGCGCGGATATGGCTACACCTTC
CASSGRGRGYGYTF
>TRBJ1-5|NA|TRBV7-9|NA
TGTTCCAGCAGCCAAGGGGATCAGCCCCAGCATTTT
CSSSQGDQPQHF
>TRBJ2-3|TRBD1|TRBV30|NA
TGTGCCTGGAGTGTAACAGGGGGCTATAGGATCGATACGCAGTATTTT
CAWSVTGGYRIDTQYF
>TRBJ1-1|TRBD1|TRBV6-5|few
TGTGCCTCCCACAGGGGGTTAACTGAAGCTTTCTTT
CASHRGLTEAFF
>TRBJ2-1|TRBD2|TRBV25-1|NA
TGTGCCAGCAGGGCAGCGGGAAGCTCCTACAATGAGCAGTTCTTC
CASRAAGSSYNEQFF
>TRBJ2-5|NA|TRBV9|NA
TGTGCCAGCAGTGGGGGCCGGTGGGAGACCCAGTACTTC
CASSGGRWETQYF
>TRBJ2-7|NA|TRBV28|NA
TGTGCCAGCACCCCGGGGGACAGAAACTACGAGCAGTACTTC
CASTPGDRNYEQYF
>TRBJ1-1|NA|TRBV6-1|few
TGTGCCAGCAGTGAAGACAGTATGAACACTGAAGCTTTCTTT
CASSEDSMNTEAFF
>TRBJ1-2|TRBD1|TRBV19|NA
TGTGCCAGTAGTGACCCCGGGACAGGGGCCTTCTACTATGGCTACACCTTC
CASSDPGTGAFYYGYTF
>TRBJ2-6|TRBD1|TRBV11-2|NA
TGTGCCAGCAGCAGACGACAGGGCAGCTCTGGGGCCAACGTCCTGACTTTC
CASSRRQGSSGANVLTF
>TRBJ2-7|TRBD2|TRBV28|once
TGTGCCAGTAGACTAGCGGGTGACACCCGTCCCTACGAGCAGTACTTC
CASRLAGDTRPYEQYF
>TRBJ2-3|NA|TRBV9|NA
TGTGCCAGCAGCCCAGGGACTAGCACAGATACGCAGTATTTT
CASSPGTSTDTQYF
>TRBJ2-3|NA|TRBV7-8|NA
TGTGCCAGCAGTCCCCTCCTGCGCAGCACAGATACGCAGTATTTT
CASSPLLRSTDTQYF
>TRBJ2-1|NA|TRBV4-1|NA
TGCGCCAGCAGCCAACGTGACAGACCCCCTTACAATGAGCAGTTCTTC
CASSQRDRPPYNEQFF
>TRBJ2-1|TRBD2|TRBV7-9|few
TGTGCCAGCAGAGCGGGGGAGGCCTACAATGAGCAGTTCTTC
CASRAGEAYNEQFF
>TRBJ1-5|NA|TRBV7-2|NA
TGTGCCAGCAGCTTAGCCCGGGGTGCTCAGCCCCAGCATTTT
CASSLARGAQPQHF
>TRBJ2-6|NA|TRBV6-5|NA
TGTGCCAGCAGTTCGGACAACTCTGGGGCCAACGTCCTGACTTTC
CASSSDNSGANVLTF
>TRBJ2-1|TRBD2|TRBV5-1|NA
TGCGCCACCTCGCGACTAGCGGGAGGTGGCAATGAGCAGTTCTTC
CATSRLAGGGNEQFF
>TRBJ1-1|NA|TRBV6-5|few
TGTGCCAGCAGTTACTCCCCCAATGCAGGAGCTTTCTTT
CASSYSPNAGAFF
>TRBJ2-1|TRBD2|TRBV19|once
TGTGCCAGTATCGCTCCGGGACTAGCACATAATGAGCAGTTCTTC
CASIAPGLAHNEQFF
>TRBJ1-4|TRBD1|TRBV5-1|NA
TGCGCCAGCAGCCCCGGGACAGTAATTGCAACTAATGAAAAACTGTTTTTT
CASSPGTVIATNEKLFF
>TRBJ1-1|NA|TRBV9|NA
TGTGCCAGCAGCGCTTCACTCGACAGAGAAGCTTTCTTT
CASSASLDREAFF
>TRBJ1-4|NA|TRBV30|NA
TGTGCCTGGAGGGGGCTGGCAACTAATGAAAAACTGTTTTTT
CAWRGLATNEKLFF
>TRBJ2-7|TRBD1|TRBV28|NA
TGTGCCAGCAGTTTGATAGGGACAGGGGCTCAATACGAGCAGTACTTC
CASSLIGTGAQYEQYF
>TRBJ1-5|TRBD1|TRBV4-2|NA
TGTGCCAGCAGCCACCCAGGGGGGACAGGGGGCTTATTTCAGCCCCAGCATTTT
CASSHPGGTGGLFQPQHF
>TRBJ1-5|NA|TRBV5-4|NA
TGTGCCAGCAGCTTTTCCCTACAACGGGGAAGCAATCAGCCCCAGCATTTT
CASSFSLQRGSNQPQHF
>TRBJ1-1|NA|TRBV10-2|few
TGCGCTACGGCAGGGTCTGAAGCTTTCTTT
CATAGSEAFF
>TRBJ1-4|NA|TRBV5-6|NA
TGTGCCAGCAGCTTGACTGGCCGGACAACTCAGGAAAAACTGTTTTTT
CASSLTGRTTQEKLFF
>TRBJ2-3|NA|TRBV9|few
TGTGCCAGCAAGGGGGATACGCAGTATTTT
CASKGDTQYF
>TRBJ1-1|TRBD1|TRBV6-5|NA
TGTGCCAGCAGTTACCAGAGACAGGGGGCGCGGGGAGCTTTCTTT
CASSYQRQGARGAFF
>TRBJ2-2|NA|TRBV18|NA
TGTGCCAGCTCACCAAGTCAGGATAACACCGGGGAGCTGTTTTTT
CASSPSQDNTGELFF
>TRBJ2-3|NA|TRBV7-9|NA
TGTGCCAGCAGCATAGGGGTGTTTGGGGCGCCGAAAGGCCAGTATTTT
CASSIGVFGAPKGQYF
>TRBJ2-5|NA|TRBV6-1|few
TGTGCCAGCAGTGAAGCGAGAGGGTGGGGATGGACCCAGTACTTC
CASSEARGWGWTQYF
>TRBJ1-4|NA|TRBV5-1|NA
TGCGCCAGCAGCTTGGCTGGGAGTGAAAAACTGTTTTTT
CASSLAGSEKLFF
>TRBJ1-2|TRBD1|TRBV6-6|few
TGTGCCAGCAGTTACTCGTTGACAGGGGATGGCTACACCTTC
CASSYSLTGDGYTF
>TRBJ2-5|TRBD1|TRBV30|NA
TGTGCTCTGCAAGGGGGCAGAGAGACCCAGTACTTC
CALQGGRETQYF
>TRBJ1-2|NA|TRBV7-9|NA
TGTGCCAGCAGCGACACAGAACGTAACTATGGCTACACCTTC
CASSDTERNYGYTF
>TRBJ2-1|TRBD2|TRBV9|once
TGTGCCAGCAGCGTAGCGGGAGGAAACAATGAGCAGTTCTTC
CASSVAGGNNEQFF
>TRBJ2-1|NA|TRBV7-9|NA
TGTGCCAGCAGCTTAAATCACTACAATGAGCAGTTCTTC
CASSLNHYNEQFF
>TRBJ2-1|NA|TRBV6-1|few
TGTGCCAGCAGTGATTGGGCAGGCTCCTACAATGAGCAGTTCTTC
CASSDWAGSYNEQFF
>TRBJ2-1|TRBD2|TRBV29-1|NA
TGCAGCGTTGAGGGACTAATCCACAATGAGCAGTTCTTC
CSVEGLIHNEQFF
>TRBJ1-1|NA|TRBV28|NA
TGTGCCAGCAGTGGGCGGGGGGGGAACACTGAAGCTTTCTTT
CASSGRGGNTEAFF
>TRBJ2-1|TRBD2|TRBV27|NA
TGTGCCAGCAGTGTTCTATTGGCGGGAGGCAACAATGAGCAGTTCTTC
CASSVLLAGGNNEQFF
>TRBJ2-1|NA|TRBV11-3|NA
TGTGCCAGCAGCTTACTTTATGGCGGCTACAATGAGCAGTTCTTC
CASSLLYGGYNEQFF
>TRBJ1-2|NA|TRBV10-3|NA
TGTGCCATCAGTGAGTCGGCAGCCGGCAGTCGGGGTAATGGCTACACCTTC
CAISESAAGSRGNGYTF
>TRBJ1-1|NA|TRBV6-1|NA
TGTGCCAGCAGGTACAGGGTCACTGAAGCTTTCTTT
CASRYRVTEAFF
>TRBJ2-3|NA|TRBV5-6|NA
TGTGCCACTCATAACACAGGGCCTACTAGCACAGATACGCAGTATTTT
CATHNTGPTSTDTQYF
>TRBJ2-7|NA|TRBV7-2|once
TGTGCCAGCAGCTTAGGGACAGCCTTAGGGCAGCAGTACTTC
CASSLGTALGQQYF
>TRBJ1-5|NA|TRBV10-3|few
TGTGCCATCAGTGAGCTTGGCATCAATCAGCCCCAGCATTTT
CAISELGINQPQHF
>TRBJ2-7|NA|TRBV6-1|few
TGTGCCAGCAGTGAGACAGGAGACTACGAGCAGTACTTC
CASSETGDYEQYF
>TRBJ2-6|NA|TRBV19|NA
TGTGCCAGTACAACGGTTGAGGCTGGGGCCAACGTCCTGACTTTC
CASTTVEAGANVLTF
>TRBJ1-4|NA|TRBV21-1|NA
TGTGCCAGCAGCCATCTAGGTCCAGGGCAGGAAAAACTGTTTTTT
CASSHLGPGQEKLFF
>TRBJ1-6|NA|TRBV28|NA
TGTGCCAGCAGTTTTCTGAGGGGGTCCTATAATTCACCCCTCCACTTT
CASSFLRGSYNSPLHF
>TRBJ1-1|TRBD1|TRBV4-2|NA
TGTGCCAGCAGCCCAGGGACAGGACAGAACACTGAAGCTTTCTTT
CASSPGTGQNTEAFF
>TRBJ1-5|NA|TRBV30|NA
TGTGCCTGGAGTCCGGGACTAGGATACCATCAGCCCCAGCATTTT
CAWSPGLGYHQPQHF
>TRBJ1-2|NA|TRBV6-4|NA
TGTGCCAGCAGTGAAGAAAGCGGCTATGGCTACACCTTC
CASSEESGYGYTF